The sequence of this TCR beta chain was determined in a study of beta chain features in type 1 diabetes. Study-wide results and limits: Moderate but significant shortening of TCRB CDR3s was recorded in all four CD4+ subsets from Type 1 diabetes patients.

V lost 7 bases and J 3 bases, leaving 9 bases between the germline ends. The CDR3 runs 11 residues. Germline assignment: CDR1 SQVTM and CDR2 ANQGSEA. By way of CD45RO/CCR7/CD25/CD127/CD95/CD27, the CD4+ regulatory, stem cell-like memory, central memory and naive cells were sorted. Since all of the isolated RNA was reverse transcribed, expressed TCRB transcripts were what got sequenced. The data were produced by immunoSEQ multiplex PCR, yet TCRdb's version contains in-frame clones alone and is incomplete. The table includes over 150,000 clones, approximately 8% detected once. This clone was detected many times. Its specificity is not known.

The chain employs TRBV29-1 and TRBJ1-1; D ambiguous. What was sequenced was central memory CD4+ T cells from blood. The clonotype comes from a man between 18 and 29 years old with type 1 diabetes. The CDR3 region is CSGGFDTEAFF. Here the CDR3 DNA reads TGCAGCGGTGGCTTTGACACTGAAGCTTTCTTT.